This T cell receptor (beta chain) stems from a study of OX40 agonist ivuxolimab in advanced cancers. Turning to the study itself: Hepatocellular carcinoma, melanoma, renal cell or head and neck cancer occurred in dose-escalation patients.

Repertoires were generated with immunoSEQ multiplex PCR, while TCRdb's copy carries only in-frame clones and drops some. The data contain 65,000 to 70,000 clones, about 80% of them singletons. Germline V CDR1 and CDR2: SGHDN, FVKESK. Trimming took 0 bases from V and 8 from J, leaving 10 bases between them. This CDR3 has 13 residues. This chain uses TRBV14 with TRBJ1-1, with D perhaps TRBD1 (6 bases). The TCR sequence derives from an adult with an advanced solid tumor such as melanoma, head and neck, liver or kidney cancer. The sample in question was CD4+ or CD8+ T cells sorted from blood, obtained in a trial of the OX40 agonist ivuxolimab. CDR3 residues: CASSQDSRGEAFF. The CDR3 nucleotides are TGTGCCAGCAGCCAAGATAGCAGGGGAGAAGCTTTCTTT.